The rows below give T cell receptor beta chains drawn from one sample of a study of blood T cells in healthy people across ages. MiXCR, applied by TCRdb to the 5' RACE reads, yields one record per CDR3 protein. The table has around 650,000 distinct CDR3 sequences, approximately 31% seen once; the top ten hold 15% to 19%. Material: blood. The receptors were gathered from a woman of 80 years or more in good health. Each CDR3 is given with its conserved first and last residue. Fields, in order: V gene, CDR3 protein.

TRBV3-1 CASSRTPNTEAFF
TRBV5-1 CASSLDGDTAYEQYF
TRBV20-1 CSARVAGGLGQPQHF
TRBV29-1 CSVEGVGATYEQYF
TRBV7-2 CASSEGSGGAYNEQFF
TRBV7-9 CASNEQFF
TRBV30 CAWSVVKPGVGNQPQHF
TRBV5-1 CASSLTGGNDQPQHF
TRBV6-2/TRBV6-3 CASPAGNPPNGYTF
TRBV7-2 CASSPGMLRSPDNEQFF
TRBV24-1 CATSVGRGGEQYF
TRBV20-1 CSASDTRTDTQYF
TRBV20-1 CSAPILLAGGSNEQFF
TRBV12-3/TRBV12-4 CASSLVSRTGGTDTQYF
TRBV4-2 CASSQETGPTDTQYF
TRBV7-3 CASSLTGAGIRTDTQYF
TRBV5-4 CASSLDGGLQPQHF